These 31 T cell receptor beta chains originate from one sample sequenced in a study of blood T cell repertoires in COVID-19. Sequencing used immunoSEQ multiplex PCR; TCRdb keeps in-frame clones, though not all of them. The sample shows about 140,000 clones, approximately 80% of them seen only once. What was sequenced was PBMCs or T cells enriched from blood (not recorded which). The source of these receptors is a woman in her thirties or forties who had recovered from COVID-19.

This clone was seen once. The chain recombines TRBV6-5 with TRBJ1-5, with TRBD1 as a possible D gene (5 bases). V lost 5 bases, J lost 2 bases, and 13 bases lay in between. The CDR3 length is 15 residues. Germline CDR1 reads MNHEY; CDR2 reads SVGAGI. The DNA of the CDR3 is TGTGCCAGCAGTCCATCAGGGTGGGGCAATCAGCCCCAGCATTTT. It yields the protein CASSPSGWGNQPQHF.

This CDR3 is CATSRASGRGRIRYGYTF. The CDR3 nucleotides are TGTGCCACCAGCAGGGCATCGGGCAGGGGGCGTATCCGGTATGGCTACACCTTC. This chain uses TRBV15 with TRBJ1-2, with TRBD1 matching over 8 bases. The CDR3 has 18 residues. Germline CDR1 reads LNHNV; CDR2 reads YYDKDF (reference sequence). V trimming: 3 bases; J trimming: 5 bases; junction bases outside the gene matches: 17.

The CDR3 DNA reads TGTGCCAGCAGCCAAGCACTAGTTAACGAGCAGTACTTC. It translates to CASSQALVNEQYF. The chain is built from TRBV3-1 (or the pseudogene TRBV3-2) and TRBJ2-7; D is possibly TRBD2 (5 bases). The CDR3 loop spans 13 amino acids. Germline assignment: CDR1 LGHDT and CDR2 YNNKEL (reference sequence). Trimming took off 1 base at V and 5 bases at J, with 9 bases between the two ends.

The V and J genes are TRBV5-6 and TRBJ1-6; 9 nucleotides agree with TRBD1. Losses at the gene ends were 4 bases for V and 2 bases for J; bases not matched to a gene: 7. Germline CDR1 and CDR2: SGHDT and YYEEEE. The CDR3 sequence is 17 residues long. CDR3 region: CASSGGQGKTYNSPLHF. In DNA form, the CDR3 reads TGTGCCAGCAGCGGAGGACAGGGGAAGACCTATAATTCACCCCTCCACTTT.

The chain combines TRBV6-5 with TRBJ1-3; D not certain. V was cut by 5 bases and J by 1 base, with 9 bases left in between. Germline V gene sequence: CDR1 MNHEY, CDR2 SVGAGI. The CDR3 sequence is 14 residues long. The CDR3 DNA reads as TGTGCCAGCAGTAGCGACGGATCTGGAAACACCATATATTTT. Its translation is CASSSDGSGNTIYF.

This clone appeared a few times. This chain uses TRBV4-1 with TRBJ1-1, with no clear D. The CDR3 sequence is 14 residues long. Trimming cost V 1 base and J 4 bases, with 10 bases left between them. Germline V gene lookup returns CDR1 MGHRA and CDR2 YSYEKL. CDR3 loop: CASSQVGTTTEAFF. For the CDR3, the DNA is TGCGCCAGCAGCCAAGTCGGCACTACCACTGAAGCTTTCTTT.

This chain links TRBV9 with TRBJ2-3, with 15 bases that match TRBD2. V gave up 4 bases and J gave up 5 bases; unmatched junction bases: 11. Germline CDR1 SGDLS, CDR2 YYNGEE. The CDR3 sequence is 18 residues long. For the CDR3, the DNA is TGTGCCAGCAGCCCCAAAGGACTAGCGGGAGGGGAGGGAGATACGCAGTATTTT. Its protein product is CASSPKGLAGGEGDTQYF.

The chain joins TRBV5-1 to TRBJ2-7, with 7 bases that match TRBD1. This CDR3 comprises 16 residues. The germline CDR1 and CDR2 sequences are SGHRS and YFSETQ. V gave up 1 base and J gave up 2 bases; unmatched junction bases: 9. CDR3 protein: CASSLTPGQSAYEQYF. The CDR3 nucleotides are TGCGCCAGCAGCTTGACCCCGGGACAGTCAGCCTACGAGCAGTACTTC.

The V and J genes are TRBV13 and TRBJ2-1; D gene uncertain. Germline-derived CDR1 and CDR2 are PRHDT and FYEKMQ (reference sequence). The CDR3 extends over 10 amino acids. V lost 7 bases and J lost 8, with 6 bases in between. The CDR3 DNA sequence: TGTGCCAGCATGGCGGATGAGCAGTTCTTC. The encoded protein is CASMADEQFF. Complete variable domain (other parts from reference TRBV13 and TRBJ2-1): AAGVIQSPRHLIKEKRETATLKCYPIPRHDTVYWYQQGPGQDPQFLISFYEKMQSDKGSIPDRFSAQQFSDYHSELNMSSLELGDSALYFCASMADEQFFGPGTRLTVL.

This clone has just one count. The genes are TRBV13 and TRBJ2-7, with D hard to call. In germline, CDR1 is PRHDT, CDR2 FYEKMQ (reference sequence). V lost 2 bases and J lost 0, with 8 bases in between. The CDR3 sequence is 14 residues long. The CDR3 spells CASSLSWSSYEQYF. The CDR3 bases are TGTGCCAGCAGCTTAAGCTGGAGCTCCTACGAGCAGTACTTC.

The gene calls are TRBV10-3 and TRBJ1-1; a possible D gene is TRBD1 (6 bases). With 3 bases removed from V and 12 bases from J, the gap between germline ends came to 23 bases. This CDR3 contains 15 residues. In germline, CDR1 is ENHRY, CDR2 SYGVKD. The DNA for the CDR3 is TGTGCCATCAGTGACCTGACAGGAAAGCACTCCCATCCTTTCTTT. This codes for CAISDLTGKHSHPFF.

This chain links TRBV4-1 with TRBJ2-1; TRBD1 is a possible D gene (6 bases). V lost 4 bases and J 5 bases, leaving 12 bases between the germline ends. The CDR3 is 14 residues long. Per germline, CDR1 MGHRA and CDR2 YSYEKL. CDR3 protein: CASSPRQAHNEQFF. The CDR3 DNA is TGCGCCAGCAGCCCACGACAGGCCCACAATGAGCAGTTCTTC.

This sequence joins TRBV6-1 and TRBJ1-1; 9 positions agree with TRBD1. Losses at the gene ends were 3 bases for V and 6 bases for J; bases not matched to a gene: 8. Per germline, CDR1 MNHNS and CDR2 SASEGT. The CDR3 spans 15 residues. In DNA, the CDR3 is TGTGCCAGCAGTGATCCTGGGACAGGGATGGCTGAAGCTTTCTTT. This codes for CASSDPGTGMAEAFF.

The chain employs TRBV9 and TRBJ2-3; the match to TRBD1 covers 7 bases. Per germline, CDR1 SGDLS and CDR2 YYNGEE. This CDR3 has 16 amino acids. V shed 0 bases and J 2 bases; nucleotides not matched to a gene: 6. The CDR3: CASSVASGQFTDTQYF. CDR3 nucleotides: TGTGCCAGCAGCGTAGCATCGGGACAGTTCACAGATACGCAGTATTTT.

The rearrangement links TRBV19 to TRBJ2-1, with 8 bases fitting TRBD1. The V segment lost 3 bases and the J segment 4 bases; nucleotides outside the gene matches: 11. Germline-derived CDR1 and CDR2 are LNHDA and SQIVND (reference sequence). The length of the CDR3 is 17 residues. CDR3 residues: CASSMGTQGAHYNEQFF. The CDR3 DNA reads TGTGCCAGTAGTATGGGGACTCAGGGGGCACATTACAATGAGCAGTTCTTC.

This clone has only a few counts. The CDR3 spells CASTLQGLFSYEQYF. CDR3 DNA sequence: TGTGCCAGCACCCTCCAGGGGCTTTTCTCCTACGAGCAGTACTTC. This rearrangement joins TRBV2 to TRBJ2-7, with D maybe TRBD1 (6 bases). The germline gives CDR1 SNHLY, CDR2 FYNNEI. Trimming cost V 7 bases and J 0 bases, with 16 bases left between them. The CDR3 covers 15 residues.

V and J are TRBV6-1 and TRBJ1-3, with 7 positions matching TRBD1. The CDR3 covers 14 residues. Germline CDR1 and CDR2: MNHNS and SASEGT. V lost 3 bases and J lost 3; bases outside the gene matches: 2. CDR3 coding DNA: TGTGCCAGCAGTGACCAGGGGGTTGGAAACACCATATATTTT. This encodes CASSDQGVGNTIYF.

The gene calls are TRBV7-8 and TRBJ2-1; 9 nucleotides agree with TRBD1. From germline, CDR1 is SGHVS and CDR2 FQNEAQ. The V gene end was trimmed by 5 bases and the J gene end by 5 bases; junction bases not matched to a gene: 13. The CDR3 length is 17 residues. The DNA for the CDR3 is TGTGCCAGCAGCCCATTCCCGGGACAGGGTCGTAACAATGAGCAGTTCTTC. This gives the protein CASSPFPGQGRNNEQFF.

V usage is TRBV19 and J usage is TRBJ2-5, with 12 positions matching TRBD2. The CDR3 length is 15 residues. CDR1 LNHDA and CDR2 SQIVND come from the germline V gene (reference sequence). V was pared by 9 bases and J by 3 bases, with 8 bases of the junction left unmatched. CDR3: CASSSGRGFEETQYF. The CDR3 bases are TGTGCCAGCTCTAGCGGGAGGGGGTTTGAAGAGACCCAGTACTTC. Combining the CDR3 with reference TRBV19 and TRBJ2-5 gives the whole variable domain DGGITQSPKYLFRKEGQNVTLSCEQNLNHDAMYWYRQDPGQGLRLIYYSQIVNDFQKGDIAEGYSVSREKKESFPLTVTSAQKNPTAFYLCASSSGRGFEETQYFGPGTRLLVL.

This rearrangement joins TRBV5-5 to TRBJ2-7, with 8 positions matching TRBD1. Germline trimming cut 1 base from V and 2 bases from J; bases unmatched to any gene: 2. The length of the CDR3 is 14 residues. CDR1 and CDR2 from the germline V gene are SGHKS and YYEKEE (reference sequence). In nucleotides, the CDR3 is TGTGCCAGCAGCTTGCGACAGGGGACCTACGAGCAGTACTTC. Encoded protein: CASSLRQGTYEQYF.

The CDR3 DNA reads as TGTGCCTGGAGTGTAGAGGGTTCGGCTGGCTACACCTTC. It yields the protein CAWSVEGSAGYTF. The chain employs TRBV30 and TRBJ1-2; D ambiguous. Trimming stripped 0 bases from V and 7 bases from J, with 12 bases between. Germline CDR1 GTSNPN, CDR2 SVGIG (reference sequence). There are 13 residues in the CDR3.

The rearrangement links TRBV9 to TRBJ1-1, with D perhaps matching TRBD1 (6 bases). The CDR3 length is 14 residues. CDR1 is SGDLS and CDR2 is YYNGEE in the germline V gene. V gave up 0 bases and J gave up 5 bases, with 11 bases separating them. The CDR3 coding sequence is TGTGCCAGCAGCGTAGAACAGGGCGGTACTGAAGCTTTCTTT. Protein sequence: CASSVEQGGTEAFF.

The chain combines TRBV6-4 with TRBJ2-7; 9 bases line up with TRBD1. The CDR3 is 14 amino acids. Germline CDR1 is MRHNA and CDR2 is SNTAGT. Trimming cost V 7 bases and J 3 bases; bases outside gene matches: 7. The CDR3 protein is CASISGTGIYEQYF. The CDR3 nucleotides read TGTGCCAGCATTTCCGGGACAGGGATCTACGAGCAGTACTTC.

The chain employs TRBV5-1 and TRBJ1-5; D perhaps matches TRBD1 (5 bases). CDR1 and CDR2 (germline): SGHRS, YFSETQ. Trimming removed 10 bases from V and 8 bases from J, with 25 bases in between. The CDR3 is made up of 15 amino acids. The CDR3 DNA is TGCGCCTCCCCAAGGATCCAGGGTTTCTTTGAGCCCCAGCATTTT. Encoded protein: CASPRIQGFFEPQHF.

Written as DNA, the CDR3 is TGTGCCAGCAGTCCGGGACAGCATCCCAACACTGAAGCTTTCTTT. Its protein is CASSPGQHPNTEAFF. The genes are TRBV27 and TRBJ1-1; 7 bases match TRBD1. V was clipped by 5 bases and J by 2 bases; unmatched bases: 8. The CDR3 has 15 amino acids. Germline V gene lookup returns CDR1 MNHEY and CDR2 SMNVEV (reference sequence).

V and J are TRBV18 and TRBJ2-2, with D possibly being TRBD2 (5 bases). The CDR3 spans 14 residues. The germline V gene has CDR1 KGHSH and CDR2 LQKENI. Trimming pared 8 bases from V and 0 bases from J, leaving 10 bases between. The CDR3 loop is CASGGGANTGELFF. The CDR3 bases are TGTGCCAGCGGAGGCGGAGCGAACACCGGGGAGCTGTTTTTT.

J is TRBJ1-2 and V is TRBV30; tentative D call: TRBD1 (5 bases). Germline V gene lookup returns CDR1 GTSNPN and CDR2 SVGIG (reference sequence). This CDR3 has 13 residues. The ends were cut back, 0 bases at V and 5 bases at J, with 10 bases in the middle. The CDR3 sequence: CAWSVGPIYGYTF. In DNA form, the CDR3 reads TGTGCCTGGAGTGTGGGGCCTATTTATGGCTACACCTTC.

V is TRBV3-1 (or the pseudogene TRBV3-2) and J is TRBJ2-1; 13 nucleotides match TRBD2. Looked up from germline, CDR1 is LGHDT and CDR2 is YNNKEL (reference sequence). Trimming cost V 4 bases and J 7 bases; bases outside gene matches: 4. The CDR3 extends over 15 amino acids. CDR3 sequence reads: CASSLLAGGPNEQFF. The CDR3 nucleotides read TGTGCCAGCAGCCTACTAGCGGGAGGGCCGAATGAGCAGTTCTTC.

Here the CDR3 DNA reads TGTGCCAGCAGTTGGGGGGGCGGACTCGGGGAGCTGTTTTTT. Its protein product is CASSWGGGLGELFF. The V and J genes are TRBV6-5 and TRBJ2-2; possible D gene TRBD2, 7 bases. The CDR3 contains 14 residues. Germline-derived CDR1 and CDR2 are MNHEY and SVGAGI. The V end was cut by 4 bases, the J end by 7 bases, with 13 bases between.

The gene calls are TRBV5-1 and TRBJ2-7; no reliable D call. Trimming took off 0 bases at V and 2 bases at J, with 6 bases between the two ends. The CDR3 runs to 13 residues. CDR1 is SGHRS, CDR2 YFSETQ, per germline. Written as DNA, the CDR3 is TGCGCCAGCAGCTTGGCTCAGGCCTACGAGCAGTACTTC. It is translated as CASSLAQAYEQYF.

This chain connects TRBV9 to TRBJ1-2; 7 nucleotides align to TRBD1. The length of the CDR3 is 15 residues. V lost 6 bases, J lost 1 base, and 9 bases stayed unmatched. Germline CDR1 is SGDLS and CDR2 is YYNGEE. CDR3 loop: CASTPSGTDNYGYTF. The CDR3 DNA follows: TGTGCCAGCACCCCCTCCGGGACAGATAACTATGGCTACACCTTC.